Presented here are 30 T cell receptor beta chains from one specimen sequenced in a study of blood T cell repertoires in COVID-19. Sequenced by immunoSEQ multiplex PCR; TCRdb stores in-frame clones only, minus some. The sample records roughly 180,000 clones, approximately 84% being singletons. Material for sequencing was PBMCs or T cells enriched from blood (not recorded which). These receptors were collected from a woman between 40 and 55 years old with acute COVID-19.

The chain employs TRBV18 and TRBJ2-7, with D unclear. The CDR3 is 16 amino acids. Trimming took 0 bases from V and 2 from J, leaving 14 bases between them. Germline V lookup: CDR1 KGHSH, CDR2 LQKENI. DNA of the CDR3: TGTGCCAGCTCACCACCCTTTTTTAGCCAGACCTACGAGCAGTACTTC. It yields the protein CASSPPFFSQTYEQYF. The variable domain in full, completed from reference TRBV18 and TRBJ2-7, reads NAGVMQNPRHLVRRRGQEARLRCSPMKGHSHVYWYRQLPEEGLKFMVYLQKENIIDESGMPKERFSAEFPKEGPSILRIQQVVRGDSAAYFCASSPPFFSQTYEQYFGPGTRLTVT.

This chain uses TRBV19 with TRBJ1-1; D is ambiguous. Germline values: CDR1 LNHDA, CDR2 SQIVND (reference sequence). The CDR3 is 14 amino acids. Trimming took off 7 bases at V and 2 bases at J, with 14 bases between the two ends. The CDR3 loop reads CASKSDGGNTEAFF. For the CDR3, the DNA is TGTGCCAGTAAAAGCGACGGCGGCAACACTGAAGCTTTCTTT. The variable domain in full, completed from reference TRBV19 and TRBJ1-1, reads DGGITQSPKYLFRKEGQNVTLSCEQNLNHDAMYWYRQDPGQGLRLIYYSQIVNDFQKGDIAEGYSVSREKKESFPLTVTSAQKNPTAFYLCASKSDGGNTEAFFGQGTRLTVV.

J is TRBJ2-2 and V is TRBV12-5; no clear D gene. The CDR3 is made up of 18 amino acids. V dropped 4 bases and J dropped 0 bases, with 18 bases sitting between them. In germline, CDR1 is LGHNT, CDR2 FRNRAP. Here the CDR3 reads CASGSPKQRSANTGELFF. For the CDR3, the DNA is TGTGCTAGTGGTTCCCCGAAGCAGCGTTCCGCGAACACCGGGGAGCTGTTTTTT.

This clone was observed once. The chain has TRBV6-1 and TRBJ1-2; 7 nucleotides align to TRBD1. The CDR3 loop spans 13 amino acids. Trimming took 2 bases from V and 8 from J; bases not matched to a gene: 5. CDR1 is MNHNS, CDR2 SASEGT, per germline. The CDR3 loop is CASSEHRGFGYTF. The CDR3 DNA sequence: TGTGCCAGCAGTGAACACAGGGGCTTCGGCTACACCTTC.

In this sample, this clone turned up a few times. This chain connects TRBV28 to TRBJ1-1; 8 bases agree with TRBD1. V was clipped by 6 bases and J by 0 bases; unmatched bases: 9. The length of the CDR3 is 16 residues. Germline lookup yields CDR1 MDHEN and CDR2 SYDVKM. CDR3 sequence: CASRVDRGIMNTEAFF. For the CDR3, the DNA is TGTGCCAGCAGGGTAGACAGGGGTATAATGAACACTGAAGCTTTCTTT.

This rearrangement joins TRBV3-1 (or the pseudogene TRBV3-2) to TRBJ2-1; D possibly corresponds to TRBD2 (5 bases). Trimming took 0 bases from V and 7 from J, leaving 16 bases between them. This CDR3 is built from 16 residues. Germline CDR1 reads LGHDT; CDR2 reads YNNKEL (reference sequence). This chain's CDR3 is CASSQDKRSRTNEQFF. The CDR3 bases are TGTGCCAGCAGCCAAGACAAGCGGTCGCGGACTAATGAGCAGTTCTTC.

The table lists this clone with a count of one. This rearrangement joins TRBV5-1 to TRBJ2-5; 7 bases fit TRBD1. CDR3 size: 14 residues. The V gene's germline CDR1 is SGHRS and CDR2 YFSETQ. With V trimmed by 3 bases and J by 4 bases, 6 bases remained unmatched. The CDR3 nucleotides read TGCGCCAGCAGCTCGCAGGGGGATAGAGAGACCCAGTACTTC. It translates to CASSSQGDRETQYF.

V gene TRBV7-3 combines with J gene TRBJ2-1; 9 bases align to TRBD2. The CDR3 consists of 18 residues. Germline lookup yields CDR1 SGHTA and CDR2 FQGTGA. With 4 bases clipped from V and 4 bases from J, the junction kept 14 bases outside the gene matches. CDR3 nucleotides: TGTGCCAGCAGCTCCATGGCCTTTAGCGGGAGATTTTACAATGAGCAGTTCTTC. Translated: CASSSMAFSGRFYNEQFF.

The chain is built from TRBV2 and TRBJ1-1; 8 nucleotides line up with TRBD1. Germline CDR1 SNHLY, CDR2 FYNNEI. Unmatched junction bases numbered 11, after V lost 7 bases and J lost 1 base. The CDR3 spans 16 residues. The CDR3 loop reads CASNSRGLWGNTEAFF. The CDR3 coding sequence is TGTGCCAGCAACAGCAGGGGGCTTTGGGGGAACACTGAAGCTTTCTTT.

The V call is TRBV18, the J call TRBJ1-2; D uncertain. Germline CDR1 and CDR2: KGHSH and LQKENI. This CDR3 is built from 13 residues. V was shortened by 6 bases and J by 4 bases, with 12 bases between the two germline ends. DNA of the CDR3: TGTGCCAGCTCGCCCCCCGGTTTCTATGGCTACACCTTC. This translates into CASSPPGFYGYTF.

This clone occurred once. The gene calls are TRBV9 and TRBJ2-5, with D possibly being TRBD2 (5 bases). The CDR3 length is 15 residues. Looked up from germline, CDR1 is SGDLS and CDR2 is YYNGEE. Trimming took 0 bases from V and 5 from J, leaving 14 bases between them. The CDR3, as DNA: TGTGCCAGCAGCGTAGATGAGGGCGTGGCCGAGACCCAGTACTTC. As protein: CASSVDEGVAETQYF. Based on the CDR3 plus reference TRBV9 and TRBJ2-5, the full variable domain is DSGVTQTPKHLITATGQRVTLRCSPRSGDLSVYWYQQSLDQGLQFLIQYYNGEERAKGNILERFSAQQFPDLHSELNLSSLELGDSALYFCASSVDEGVAETQYFGPGTRLLVL.

This clone has a single count. The V and J genes are TRBV30 and TRBJ1-5; TRBD1 is a possible D gene (6 bases). Trimming removed 4 bases from V and 5 bases from J, with 18 bases in between. CDR3 length: 15 residues. The germline V gene encodes CDR1 GTSNPN and CDR2 SVGIG (reference sequence). The CDR3 DNA is TGTGCCTGGAATACAGGGTTTTCTGGTGATCAGCCCCAGCATTTT. Translation gives CAWNTGFSGDQPQHF.

The J gene is TRBJ2-3, the V gene TRBV11-3; D is possibly TRBD2 (5 bases). This CDR3 spans 13 amino acids. Germline V CDR1 and CDR2: SGHNT, YENEEA. Trimming removed 6 bases at V and 5 bases at J, with 12 bases between. The CDR3 reads CASRGWAGDTQYF. CDR3 coding DNA: TGTGCCAGCAGGGGATGGGCGGGAGATACGCAGTATTTT.

The genes are TRBV3-1 (or the pseudogene TRBV3-2) and TRBJ2-1; the match to TRBD1 covers 10 bases. This CDR3 comprises 13 residues. Trimming took 5 bases from V and 9 from J; bases not matched to a gene: 4. Germline-derived CDR1 and CDR2 are LGHDT and YNNKEL (reference sequence). The CDR3 DNA reads as TGTGCCAGCAGCGCGGACAGGGGGACTGAGCAGTTCTTC. Translation: CASSADRGTEQFF.

The rearrangement links TRBV27 to TRBJ2-3, with 12 bases that match TRBD2. Germline values: CDR1 MNHEY, CDR2 SMNVEV (reference sequence). V dropped 7 bases and J dropped 4; count of bases not matched to a gene: 6. The CDR3 totals 15 residues. In DNA form, the CDR3 reads TGTGCCAGCACCACGACTAGCGGGAGCTCAGATACGCAGTATTTT. This translates into CASTTTSGSSDTQYF.

The chain joins TRBV2 to TRBJ1-2; 7 bases fit TRBD1. CDR3 length: 14 residues. Germline CDR1 reads SNHLY; CDR2 reads FYNNEI. Unmatched junction bases numbered 5, after V lost 1 base and J lost 6 bases. In DNA, the CDR3 is TGTGCCAGCAGTGAAGTGAGGGGGCGAGATGGCTACACCTTC. It translates to CASSEVRGRDGYTF.

V is TRBV5-1 and J is TRBJ2-6; maybe TRBD2 (5 bases). Trimming took 4 bases from V and 1 from J, leaving 15 bases between them. Germline assignment: CDR1 SGHRS and CDR2 YFSETQ. This CDR3 comprises 17 residues. CDR3 protein: CASSTGSRTSGANVLTF. CDR3 in DNA: TGCGCCAGCAGCACGGGAAGTCGAACATCTGGGGCCAACGTCCTGACTTTC.

This clone has only a few counts. The V and J genes are TRBV27 and TRBJ1-2; D is possibly TRBD1 (5 bases). Germline lookup yields CDR1 MNHEY and CDR2 SMNVEV (reference sequence). The CDR3 spans 14 residues. The V end was cut by 2 bases, the J end by 0 bases, with 7 bases between. The CDR3 is CASSLDRANYGYTF. CDR3 DNA: TGTGCCAGCAGTTTAGACAGAGCTAACTATGGCTACACCTTC.

In its sample, this clone was seen a few times. The rearrangement links TRBV5-1 to TRBJ1-5; 8 bases fit TRBD1. The CDR3 covers 15 residues. The germline gives CDR1 SGHRS, CDR2 YFSETQ. Trimming at V came to 5 bases and at J to 2 bases, leaving 6 bases not matched to a gene. The CDR3 loop reads CASRSGQGGNQPQHF. CDR3 nucleotides: TGCGCCAGCAGATCCGGACAGGGTGGCAATCAGCCCCAGCATTTT.

This clone was counted once. This chain joins TRBV27 and TRBJ1-1; 9 positions match TRBD1. Germline loops: CDR1 MNHEY, CDR2 SMNVEV (reference sequence). Trimming cost V 5 bases and J 2 bases; bases outside gene matches: 6. The length of the CDR3 is 15 residues. In nucleotides, the CDR3 is TGTGCCAGCAGTGTACAGGGGGCTTTAAACACTGAAGCTTTCTTT. Its translation: CASSVQGALNTEAFF.

The chain carries TRBV4-1 and TRBJ2-1, with 9 bases matching TRBD1. This CDR3 contains 16 residues. Trimming cost V 2 bases and J 3 bases; bases outside gene matches: 5. Per the germline V gene, CDR1 is MGHRA and CDR2 is YSYEKL. The CDR3 nucleotides are TGCGCCAGCAGCCAACCGGACAGGGGTCTCTACAATGAGCAGTTCTTC. Amino acids: CASSQPDRGLYNEQFF.

The J gene is TRBJ1-1, the V gene TRBV3-1 (or the pseudogene TRBV3-2); D gene unclear. The CDR3 is made up of 16 amino acids. V lost 4 bases and J lost 4, with 19 bases in between. CDR1 and CDR2 from the germline V gene are LGHDT and YNNKEL (reference sequence). The chain's CDR3 is CASSLGLAGSGTEAFF. The CDR3 DNA sequence: TGTGCCAGCAGCCTCGGGCTAGCGGGTAGCGGCACTGAAGCTTTCTTT.

The CDR3 here is CASRSLGTGSKETQYF. CDR3 coding DNA: TGTGCCAGTCGCTCCCTCGGGACAGGGTCAAAAGAGACCCAGTACTTC. J is TRBJ2-5 and V is TRBV19; 9 nucleotides match TRBD1. Germline assignment: CDR1 LNHDA and CDR2 SQIVND (reference sequence). V gave up 8 bases and J gave up 3 bases; unmatched junction bases: 13. This CDR3 is 16 amino acids long.

V usage is TRBV19 and J usage is TRBJ2-7; 9 nucleotides agree with TRBD2. The CDR3 runs 15 residues. With V trimmed by 2 bases and J by 1 base, 3 bases remained unmatched. The germline gives CDR1 LNHDA, CDR2 SQIVND (reference sequence). The CDR3 reads CASSISLAGSYEQYF. CDR3 sequence (DNA): TGTGCCAGTAGTATAAGCCTAGCGGGGTCCTACGAGCAGTACTTC.

V gene TRBV2 combines with J gene TRBJ2-7, with D tentatively TRBD1 (5 bases). The V end lost 10 bases, the J end lost 1 base, and 14 bases lay between the germline ends. The CDR3 consists of 13 residues. Germline CDR1 and CDR2: SNHLY and FYNNEI. Here the CDR3 reads CATRADTSYEQYF. CDR3 in DNA: TGTGCCACCCGTGCGGACACTTCCTACGAGCAGTACTTC.

The CDR3 region is CAWSVGGLAGGKEQYF. The CDR3 DNA follows: TGTGCCTGGAGTGTAGGCGGACTAGCGGGAGGGAAGGAGCAGTACTTC. The chain has TRBV30 and TRBJ2-7, with 15 nucleotides matching TRBD2. The V and J ends lost 0 bases and 7 bases, in that order; junction bases with no gene match: 7. This CDR3 has 16 amino acids. Per germline, CDR1 GTSNPN and CDR2 SVGIG (reference sequence).

This chain links TRBV6-2 or TRBV6-3 with TRBJ2-1, with 8 bases aligning to TRBD2. The germline V gene has CDR1 MNHEY and CDR2 SVGEGT. The CDR3 loop spans 13 amino acids. The ends lost 4 bases at V and 8 bases at J; junction bases unmatched: 4. This chain's CDR3 is CASSSGGRHEQFF. The CDR3 DNA reads TGTGCCAGCAGTTCTGGCGGGAGGCATGAGCAGTTCTTC.

The chain uses TRBV3-1 (or the pseudogene TRBV3-2) and TRBJ2-1; TRBD2 matches at 8 bases. The CDR3 is made up of 15 amino acids. Germline values: CDR1 LGHDT, CDR2 YNNKEL (reference sequence). Losses at the gene ends were 4 bases for V and 4 bases for J; bases not matched to a gene: 6. CDR3 amino acids: CASSRPSGLYNEQFF. CDR3 coding DNA: TGTGCCAGCAGCCGACCTAGCGGGCTATACAATGAGCAGTTCTTC.

This clone was recorded only once. The rearrangement links TRBV10-3 to TRBJ1-3; D is perhaps TRBD1 (5 bases). Trimming pared 11 bases from V and 1 base from J, leaving 6 bases between. CDR1 and CDR2 (germline): ENHRY, SYGVKD. The CDR3 is 11 amino acids. In DNA, the CDR3 is TGTGCCGGGGGGTCTGGAAACACCATATATTTT. Its translation is CAGGSGNTIYF.

This rearrangement joins TRBV19 to TRBJ1-2, with 7 bases aligning to TRBD1. Per the germline V gene, CDR1 is LNHDA and CDR2 is SQIVND (reference sequence). The CDR3 contains 15 residues. V shed 5 bases and J 0 bases; nucleotides not matched to a gene: 6. CDR3 residues: CASSPGDRANYGYTF. CDR3 nucleotide sequence: TGTGCCAGTAGTCCCGGGGACAGAGCTAACTATGGCTACACCTTC.